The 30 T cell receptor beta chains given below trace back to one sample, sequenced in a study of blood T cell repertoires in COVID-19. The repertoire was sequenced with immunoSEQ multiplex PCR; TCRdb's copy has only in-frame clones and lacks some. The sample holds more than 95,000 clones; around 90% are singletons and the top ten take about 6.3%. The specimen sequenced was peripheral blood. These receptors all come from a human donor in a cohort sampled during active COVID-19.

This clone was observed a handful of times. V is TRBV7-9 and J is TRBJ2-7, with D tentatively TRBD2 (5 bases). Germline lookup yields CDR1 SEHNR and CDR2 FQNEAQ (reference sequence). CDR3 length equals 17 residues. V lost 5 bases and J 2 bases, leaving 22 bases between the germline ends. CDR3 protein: CASSTTEAQRRTYEQYF. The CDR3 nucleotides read TGTGCCAGCAGCACCACCGAGGCCCAGCGGAGGACCTACGAGCAGTACTTC.

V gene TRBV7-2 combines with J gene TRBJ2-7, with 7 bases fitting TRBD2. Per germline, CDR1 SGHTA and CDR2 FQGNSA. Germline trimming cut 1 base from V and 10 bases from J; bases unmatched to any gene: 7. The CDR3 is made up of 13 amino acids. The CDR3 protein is CASSLVLRGRQYF. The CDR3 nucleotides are TGTGCCAGCAGCTTAGTGCTGCGCGGGAGACAGTACTTC.

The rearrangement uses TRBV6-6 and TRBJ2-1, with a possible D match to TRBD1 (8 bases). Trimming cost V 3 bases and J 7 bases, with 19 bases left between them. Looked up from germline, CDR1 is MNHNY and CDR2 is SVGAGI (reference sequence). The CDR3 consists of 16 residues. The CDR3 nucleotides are TGTGCCAGCAGTTATAGTTTGGTACAGGGGGGGAATGAGCAGTTCTTC. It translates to CASSYSLVQGGNEQFF.

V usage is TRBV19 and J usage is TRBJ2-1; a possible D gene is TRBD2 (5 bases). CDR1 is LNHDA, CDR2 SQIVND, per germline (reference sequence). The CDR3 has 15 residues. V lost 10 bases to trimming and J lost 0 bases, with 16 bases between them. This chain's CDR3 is CATGSGGSSYNEQFF. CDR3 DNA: TGTGCCACTGGGAGTGGCGGCAGCTCCTACAATGAGCAGTTCTTC.

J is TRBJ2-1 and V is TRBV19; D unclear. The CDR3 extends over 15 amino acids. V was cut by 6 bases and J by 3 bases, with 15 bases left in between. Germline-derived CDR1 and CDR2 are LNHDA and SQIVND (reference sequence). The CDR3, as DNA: TGTGCCAGTAGCTTGACAAGTGGGTACTACAATGAGCAGTTCTTC. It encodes CASSLTSGYYNEQFF. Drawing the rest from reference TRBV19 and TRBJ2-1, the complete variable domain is DGGITQSPKYLFRKEGQNVTLSCEQNLNHDAMYWYRQDPGQGLRLIYYSQIVNDFQKGDIAEGYSVSREKKESFPLTVTSAQKNPTAFYLCASSLTSGYYNEQFFGPGTRLTVL.

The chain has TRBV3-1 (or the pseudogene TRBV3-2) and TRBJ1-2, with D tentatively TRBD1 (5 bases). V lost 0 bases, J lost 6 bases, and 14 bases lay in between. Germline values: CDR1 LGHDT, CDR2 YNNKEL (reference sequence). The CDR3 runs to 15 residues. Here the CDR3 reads CASSQDRRDRNGYTF. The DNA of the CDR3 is TGTGCCAGCAGCCAAGATAGGCGGGACCGAAATGGCTACACCTTC.

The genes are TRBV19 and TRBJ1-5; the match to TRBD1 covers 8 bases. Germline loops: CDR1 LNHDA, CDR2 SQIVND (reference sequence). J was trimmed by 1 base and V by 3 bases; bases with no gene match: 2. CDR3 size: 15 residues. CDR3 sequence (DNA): TGTGCCAGTAGTATGGGGGACAGGAGCAATCAGCCCCAGCATTTT. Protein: CASSMGDRSNQPQHF.

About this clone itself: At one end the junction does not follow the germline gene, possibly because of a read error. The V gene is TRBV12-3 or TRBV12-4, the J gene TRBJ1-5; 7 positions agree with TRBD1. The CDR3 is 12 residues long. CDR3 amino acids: CASSPRTGQIGF. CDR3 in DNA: TGTGCCAGCAGCCCCCGGACAGGCCAGATCGGGTTT.

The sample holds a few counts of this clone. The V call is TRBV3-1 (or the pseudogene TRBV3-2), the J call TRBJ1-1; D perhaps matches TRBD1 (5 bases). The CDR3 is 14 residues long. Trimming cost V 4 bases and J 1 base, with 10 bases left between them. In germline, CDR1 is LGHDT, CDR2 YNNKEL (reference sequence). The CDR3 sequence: CASSPQEGNTEAFF. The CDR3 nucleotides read TGTGCCAGCAGCCCACAGGAAGGGAACACTGAAGCTTTCTTT.

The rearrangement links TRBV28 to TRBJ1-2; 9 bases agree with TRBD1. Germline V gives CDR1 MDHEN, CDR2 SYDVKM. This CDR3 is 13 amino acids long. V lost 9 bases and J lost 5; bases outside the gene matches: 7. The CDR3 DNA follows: TGTGCCAGTACAGGGGGCGCGCGGTATGGCTACACCTTC. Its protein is CASTGGARYGYTF.

The DNA for the CDR3 is TGCGCCAGCAGTTCTGAAGCAGGGAGGAATGAGCAGTTCTTC. Translated: CASSSEAGRNEQFF. V usage is TRBV10-1 and J usage is TRBJ2-1; possibly TRBD2 for D (6 bases). CDR1 and CDR2 from the germline V gene are WNHNN and SYGVQD (reference sequence). V lost 5 bases and J lost 7, with 15 bases in between. The CDR3 loop spans 14 amino acids.

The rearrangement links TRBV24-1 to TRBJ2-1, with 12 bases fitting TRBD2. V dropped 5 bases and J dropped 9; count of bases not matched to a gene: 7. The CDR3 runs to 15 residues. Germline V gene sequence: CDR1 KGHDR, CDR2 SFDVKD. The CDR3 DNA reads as TGTGCCACCAGTGGCGGACTAGCGGGGTTTTTTGAGCAGTTCTTC. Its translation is CATSGGLAGFFEQFF.

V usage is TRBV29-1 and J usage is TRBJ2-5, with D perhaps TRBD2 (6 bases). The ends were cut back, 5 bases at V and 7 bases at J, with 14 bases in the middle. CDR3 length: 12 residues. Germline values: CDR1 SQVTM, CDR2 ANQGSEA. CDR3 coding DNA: TGCAGCGTTTTCGACGGGAGAGGGACCCAGTACTTC. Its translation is CSVFDGRGTQYF.

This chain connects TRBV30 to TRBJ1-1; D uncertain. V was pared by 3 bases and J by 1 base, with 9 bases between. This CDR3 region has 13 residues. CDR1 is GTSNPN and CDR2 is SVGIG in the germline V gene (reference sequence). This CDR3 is CAWRVGENTEAFF. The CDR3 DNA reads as TGTGCCTGGAGGGTCGGGGAGAACACTGAAGCTTTCTTT.

The CDR3 region has the DNA TGCGCCAGCAGCCAGGAGGGACTAGCCAGCAATGAGCAGTTCTTC. It specifies CASSQEGLASNEQFF. J is TRBJ2-1 and V is TRBV4-3, with TRBD2 matching 9 bases. Per germline, CDR1 LGHNA and CDR2 YSLEER. The CDR3 has 15 residues. Trimming at V came to 3 bases and at J to 6 bases, leaving 6 bases not matched to a gene.

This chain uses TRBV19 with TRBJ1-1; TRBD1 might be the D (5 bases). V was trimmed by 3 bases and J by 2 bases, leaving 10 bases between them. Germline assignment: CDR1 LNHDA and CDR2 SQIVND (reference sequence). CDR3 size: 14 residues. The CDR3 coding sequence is TGTGCCAGTAGTATTCGGAGGGGCAACACTGAAGCTTTCTTT. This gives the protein CASSIRRGNTEAFF.

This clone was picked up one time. CDR3 sequence (DNA): TGTGCCAGCAGGCAGGGTTTGACTAATGAAAAACTGTTTTTT. It is translated as CASRQGLTNEKLFF. The gene calls are TRBV2 and TRBJ1-4; tentatively, D is TRBD1 (5 bases). The ends were cut back, 6 bases at V and 2 bases at J, with 10 bases in the middle. CDR3 length: 14 amino acids. Germline V gives CDR1 SNHLY, CDR2 FYNNEI.

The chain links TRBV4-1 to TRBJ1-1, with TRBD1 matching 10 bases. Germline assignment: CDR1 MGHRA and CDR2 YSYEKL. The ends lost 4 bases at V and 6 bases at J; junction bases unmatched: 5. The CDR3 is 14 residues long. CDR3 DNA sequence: TGCGCCAGCAGCCTATTCGGACAGGGGGCTGAAGCTTTCTTT. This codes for CASSLFGQGAEAFF.

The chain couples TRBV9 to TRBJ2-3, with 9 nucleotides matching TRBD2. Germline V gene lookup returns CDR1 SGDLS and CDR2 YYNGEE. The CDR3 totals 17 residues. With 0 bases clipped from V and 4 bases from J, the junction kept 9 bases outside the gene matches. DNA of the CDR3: TGTGCCAGCAGCGTAGCTGGAGAGCTAGCGGGGCCAGATACGCAGTATTTT. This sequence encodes CASSVAGELAGPDTQYF.

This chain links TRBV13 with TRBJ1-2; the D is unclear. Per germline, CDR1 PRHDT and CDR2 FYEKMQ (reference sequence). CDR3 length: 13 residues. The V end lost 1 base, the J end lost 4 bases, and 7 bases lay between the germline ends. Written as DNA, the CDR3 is TGTGCCAGCAGCTTAGCCGGGTTCTATGGCTACACCTTC. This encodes CASSLAGFYGYTF.

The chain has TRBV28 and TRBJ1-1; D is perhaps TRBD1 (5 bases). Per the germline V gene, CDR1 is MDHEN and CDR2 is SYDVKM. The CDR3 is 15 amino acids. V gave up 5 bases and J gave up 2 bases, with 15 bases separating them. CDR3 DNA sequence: TGTGCCAGCAGTCCCTCAGGGTCGGGTAACACTGAAGCTTTCTTT. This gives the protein CASSPSGSGNTEAFF.

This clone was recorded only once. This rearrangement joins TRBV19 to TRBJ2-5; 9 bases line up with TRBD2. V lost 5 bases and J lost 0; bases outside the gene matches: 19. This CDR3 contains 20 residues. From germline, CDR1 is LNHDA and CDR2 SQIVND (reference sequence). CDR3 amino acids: CASSGTVGVAGEPYQETQYF. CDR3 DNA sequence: TGTGCCAGTAGTGGGACAGTCGGGGTAGCGGGGGAACCGTACCAAGAGACCCAGTACTTC.

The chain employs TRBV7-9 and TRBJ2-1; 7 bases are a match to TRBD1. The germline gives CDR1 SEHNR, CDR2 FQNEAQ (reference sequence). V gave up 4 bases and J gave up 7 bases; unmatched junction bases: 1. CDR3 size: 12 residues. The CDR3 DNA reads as TGTGCCAGCAGCTCCAGGGGGAATGAGCAGTTCTTC. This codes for CASSSRGNEQFF.

CDR3 sequence: CASSPIPGSAMGEQYF. CDR3 DNA: TGTGCCAGCAGCCCTATACCGGGGTCGGCCATGGGGGAGCAGTACTTC. This chain uses TRBV5-4 with TRBJ2-7; D is possibly TRBD2 (5 bases). Germline V gives CDR1 SGHNT, CDR2 YYREEE (reference sequence). Trimming cost V 4 bases and J 7 bases, with 24 bases left between them. The CDR3 is 16 amino acids.

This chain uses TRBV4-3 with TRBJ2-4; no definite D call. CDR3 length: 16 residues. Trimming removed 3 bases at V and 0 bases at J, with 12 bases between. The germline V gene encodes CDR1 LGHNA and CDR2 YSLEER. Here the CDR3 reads CASSHSTYLAKNIQYF. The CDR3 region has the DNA TGCGCCAGCAGCCACTCGACATATCTAGCCAAAAACATTCAGTACTTC.

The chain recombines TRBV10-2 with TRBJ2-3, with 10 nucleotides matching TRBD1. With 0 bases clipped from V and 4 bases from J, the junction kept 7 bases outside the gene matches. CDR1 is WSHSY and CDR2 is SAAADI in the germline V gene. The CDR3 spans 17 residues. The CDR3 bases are TGCGCCAGCAGTGAGTCTCCGGGACAGGGGAGGCCAGATACGCAGTATTTT. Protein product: CASSESPGQGRPDTQYF.

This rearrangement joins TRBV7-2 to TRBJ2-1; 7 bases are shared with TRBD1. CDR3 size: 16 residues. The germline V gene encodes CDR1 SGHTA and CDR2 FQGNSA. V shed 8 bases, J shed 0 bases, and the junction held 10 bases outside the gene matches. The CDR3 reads CASARGPRASYNEQFF. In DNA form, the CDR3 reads TGTGCCAGCGCTAGGGGGCCCCGGGCCTCCTACAATGAGCAGTTCTTC. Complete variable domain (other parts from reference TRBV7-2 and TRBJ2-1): GAGVSQSPSNKVTEKGKDVELRCDPISGHTALYWYRQSLGQGLEFLIYFQGNSAPDKSGLPSDRFSAERTGGSVSTLTIQRTQQEDSAVYLCASARGPRASYNEQFFGPGTRLTVL.

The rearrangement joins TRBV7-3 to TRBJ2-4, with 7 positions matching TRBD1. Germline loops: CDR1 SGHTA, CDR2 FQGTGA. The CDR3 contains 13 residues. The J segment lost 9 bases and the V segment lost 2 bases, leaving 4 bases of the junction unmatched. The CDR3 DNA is TGTGCCAGCAGCTTACAACAGGGGACCATTCAGTACTTC. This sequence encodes CASSLQQGTIQYF.

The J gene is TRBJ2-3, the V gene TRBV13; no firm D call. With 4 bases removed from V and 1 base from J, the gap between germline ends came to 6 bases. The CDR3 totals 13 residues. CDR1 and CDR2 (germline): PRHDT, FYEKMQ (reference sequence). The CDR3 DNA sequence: TGTGCCAGCAGCTCCCTAGGCACAGATACGCAGTATTTT. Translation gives CASSSLGTDTQYF.

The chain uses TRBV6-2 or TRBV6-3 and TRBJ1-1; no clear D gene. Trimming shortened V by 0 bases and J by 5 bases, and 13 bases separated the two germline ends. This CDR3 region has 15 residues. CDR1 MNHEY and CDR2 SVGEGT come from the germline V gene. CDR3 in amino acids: CASSYSGGIYTEAFF. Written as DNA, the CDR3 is TGTGCCAGCAGTTACTCGGGAGGTATCTATACTGAAGCTTTCTTT.